This TCR beta chain was found in a study of blood T cell repertoires in COVID-19. Germline V gene lookup returns CDR1 MRHNA and CDR2 SNTAGT. Unmatched junction bases numbered 7, after V lost 3 bases and J lost 7 bases. This CDR3 is 15 amino acids long. Authors' analysis steps: Counts of nucleated cells, estimated from reference gene primer amplification, were obtained. Using immunoSEQ multiplex PCR, the repertoire was profiled, and TCRdb retains in-frame clones only, with some absent. The D gene and trimming were derived from the DNA, and the V and J assignments and clone size from that table. The table lists approximately 120,000 clones, 75% to 85% of them singletons.

This rearrangement joins TRBV6-4 to TRBJ2-1, with 9 bases identical to TRBD1. This TCR came from a woman of 80 years or more with active or convalescent COVID-19. Sequenced: peripheral blood. The CDR3 DNA reads TGTGCCAGCAGTGATCTCGACAGGGGGGGAAATGAGCAGTTCTTC. The encoded protein is CASSDLDRGGNEQFF.